A single sample is the source of the 24 T cell receptor beta chains below, sequenced in a study of molecular identifiers for immune sequencing clone quantification. MiXCR, run by TCRdb on the PCR reads, gives a single entry per CDR3 protein. In the table there are over 550,000 distinct CDR3 sequences, about 25% of which are singletons. Material for sequencing was naive CD8+ T cells from blood, with Jurkat cell RNA spiked in. Subset denoted: FACS-sorted CD8+CD4-CCR7+CD45RA+ naive T cells. The receptors here all came from a human donor in good health. Some libraries in this study had Jurkat cell RNA spiked in.

The V and J genes are TRBV7-6 and TRBJ2-5, with D maybe TRBD2 (6 bases). Trimming removed 5 bases from V and 0 bases from J, with 13 bases in between. CDR3 length: 15 residues. Germline lookup yields CDR1 SGHVS and CDR2 FNYEAQ. Written as DNA, the CDR3 is TGTGCCAGCAGCGACCCGCGGGGTAACCAAGAGACCCAGTACTTC. Translating it yields CASSDPRGNQETQYF.

This clonotype was counted a single time. The junction does not match germline at one end; this may be a read error. This chain uses TRBV23-1 with TRBJ1-6; weak D call: TRBD1 (5 bases). TRBV23-1 qualifies as an ORF whose function is uncertain. The CDR3 runs to 19 residues. Written as DNA, the CDR3 is TGCGCCAGCAGTCAATCAAACGGCACGAGGGGAGCCTATAATCCACCCCTCCACTTT. It specifies CASSQSNGTRGAYNPPLHF.

The rearrangement joins TRBV4-1 to TRBJ1-5; a possible D gene is TRBD1 (6 bases). V was clipped by 1 base and J by 4 bases, with 11 bases between them. Per germline, CDR1 MGHRA and CDR2 YSYEKL. CDR3 length: 15 amino acids. The CDR3 DNA sequence: TGCGCCAGCAGCCAAGCGCCAGGGGAGAATCAGCCCCAGCATTTT. Translation: CASSQAPGENQPQHF.

The chain couples TRBV5-6 to TRBJ2-1; tentatively, D is TRBD1 (5 bases). The germline V gene has CDR1 SGHDT and CDR2 YYEEEE. This CDR3 spans 15 amino acids. Trimming shortened V by 4 bases and J by 8 bases, and 19 bases separated the two germline ends. The CDR3 loop is CASSQGTGLYYEQFF. The CDR3 DNA is TGTGCCAGCAGCCAAGGCACAGGCCTTTATTATGAGCAGTTCTTC.

This clonotype was counted a few times. The V and J genes are TRBV12-3 or TRBV12-4 and TRBJ2-3, with 12 bases lining up with TRBD2. The CDR3 is made up of 15 amino acids. V lost 5 bases, J lost 5 bases, and 5 bases stayed unmatched. The CDR3 DNA reads as TGTGCCAGCAGTGCCCTAGCGGGGGGGTTAGATACGCAGTATTTT. Encoded protein: CASSALAGGLDTQYF.

Concerning this clonotype: A clone one base away is much larger, so this may be a read error. V usage is TRBV6-5 and J usage is TRBJ2-7, with D unclear. The CDR3 sequence is 13 residues long. The V gene's germline CDR1 is MNHEY and CDR2 SVGAGI. Trimming stripped 2 bases from V and 3 bases from J, with 8 bases between. The CDR3, as DNA: TGTGCCAGCAGTTACGGACGGAACTACGAGCAGTACTTC. It translates to CASSYGRNYEQYF.

This clonotype was detected only a few times. In nucleotides, the CDR3 is TGTGCCAGCAGCTTAGCGCAAGGGGGCGGATCTGGAAACACCATATATTTT. Residues: CASSLAQGGGSGNTIYF. The rearrangement joins TRBV7-2 to TRBJ1-3; 7 bases line up with TRBD1. Germline values: CDR1 SGHTA, CDR2 FQGNSA. V was clipped by 0 bases and J by 1 base; unmatched bases: 6. The length of the CDR3 is 17 residues.

This clonotype was seen many times. This chain uses TRBV5-1 with TRBJ1-2; 8 bases align to TRBD1. In germline, CDR1 is SGHRS, CDR2 YFSETQ. This CDR3 has 15 amino acids. J lost 8 bases, V lost 0 bases, and 9 bases had no gene match. The CDR3 here is CASSLAQTGDYGYTF. In nucleotides, the CDR3 is TGCGCCAGCAGCTTGGCCCAGACAGGGGATTACGGCTACACCTTC.

The CDR3 DNA reads TGTGCCAGTAGTCCGGCCCTCACCAATTCACCCCTCCACTTT. This gives the protein CASSPALTNSPLHF. The chain couples TRBV19 to TRBJ1-6; D uncertain. Trimming cost V 5 bases and J 7 bases, with 12 bases left between them. The length of the CDR3 is 14 residues. CDR1 LNHDA and CDR2 SQIVND come from the germline V gene (reference sequence).

V and J are TRBV9 and TRBJ2-5, with no clear D. V lost 3 bases to trimming and J lost 5 bases, with 11 bases between them. The CDR3 contains 13 residues. Germline V CDR1 and CDR2: SGDLS, YYNGEE. CDR3 sequence: CASSAPLGETQYF. In DNA form, the CDR3 reads TGTGCCAGCAGCGCCCCGCTCGGTGAGACCCAGTACTTC. Full variable domain (remainder filled in from reference TRBV9 and TRBJ2-5): DSGVTQTPKHLITATGQRVTLRCSPRSGDLSVYWYQQSLDQGLQFLIQYYNGEERAKGNILERFSAQQFPDLHSELNLSSLELGDSALYFCASSAPLGETQYFGPGTRLLVL.

In the case of this clonotype: This could be a read error, since a much larger clone is one nucleotide away. The chain uses TRBV20-1 and TRBJ2-7; 11 bases fit TRBD2. Germline V gene data show CDR1 as DFQATT and CDR2 as SNEGSKA (reference sequence). The CDR3 has 13 residues. V dropped 6 bases and J dropped 10; count of bases not matched to a gene: 11. CDR3 loop: CSAKTSGTLDQYF. DNA for the CDR3: TGCAGTGCGAAGACTAGCGGGACGTTAGACCAGTACTTC.

This chain uses TRBV6-6 with TRBJ2-2, with D unclear. The CDR3 sequence is 13 residues long. The germline V gene has CDR1 MNHNY and CDR2 SVGAGI (reference sequence). Trimming shortened V by 3 bases and J by 7 bases, and 9 bases separated the two germline ends. CDR3 amino acids: CASSYRVVGELFF. Written as DNA, the CDR3 is TGTGCCAGCAGTTATAGGGTTGTCGGGGAGCTGTTTTTT.

This clonotype showed up many times. The V gene is TRBV6-4, the J gene TRBJ2-3; D is ambiguous. The CDR3 loop spans 14 amino acids. V was pared by 0 bases and J by 1 base, with 5 bases between. The germline CDR1 and CDR2 sequences are MRHNA and SNTAGT. CDR3 protein: CASSDSGGTDTQYF. The DNA of the CDR3 is TGTGCCAGCAGTGACTCGGGCGGCACAGATACGCAGTATTTT.

The chain has TRBV19 and TRBJ2-7; 9 positions match TRBD2. This CDR3 has 16 amino acids. V shed 2 bases, J shed 4 bases, and the junction held 9 bases outside the gene matches. Germline CDR1 and CDR2: LNHDA and SQIVND (reference sequence). This CDR3 is CASSIWNSGSGYEQYF. CDR3 bases: TGTGCCAGTAGTATATGGAATAGCGGGAGTGGGTACGAGCAGTACTTC.

This clonotype showed up just a few times. The gene calls are TRBV20-1 and TRBJ2-7; TRBD1 matches at 9 bases. The V gene end was trimmed by 5 bases and the J gene end by 5 bases; junction bases not matched to a gene: 7. From germline, CDR1 is DFQATT and CDR2 SNEGSKA (reference sequence). There are 13 residues in the CDR3. The chain's CDR3 is CSADNRGRDEQYF. DNA of the CDR3: TGCAGTGCTGATAACAGGGGGCGCGACGAGCAGTACTTC.

The chain links TRBV27 to TRBJ1-2; TRBD1 might be the D (6 bases). Germline lookup yields CDR1 MNHEY and CDR2 SMNVEV (reference sequence). The CDR3 spans 16 residues. Trimming took off 2 bases at V and 4 bases at J, with 17 bases between the two ends. The CDR3 is CASSLVGGPSGYGYTF. The CDR3 DNA reads TGTGCCAGCAGTTTAGTGGGGGGGCCTTCGGGCTATGGCTACACCTTC.

On this clonotype: Just one base apart from a much larger clone, this may be a read error. The chain joins TRBV7-8 to TRBJ1-1; TRBD1 matches at 10 bases. Trimming took 4 bases from V and 4 from J; bases not matched to a gene: 15. This CDR3 region has 18 residues. The germline V gene has CDR1 SGHVS and CDR2 FQNEAQ. CDR3 sequence (DNA): TGTGCCAGCAGCTCAAAGGCCGGACAGGGGGTCATGATCACTGAAGCTTTCTTT. Protein: CASSSKAGQGVMITEAFF.

This clonotype was seen only a few times. At one end, the junction sequence differs from germline, possibly due to a read error. The chain links TRBV12-3 or TRBV12-4 to TRBJ1-2, with D unclear. The CDR3 extends over 13 amino acids. DNA of the CDR3: TGTGCCAGCGGTTTATATGCAGTATATGGCTACACCTTC. Amino acids: CASGLYAVYGYTF.

This clonotype has a count of ten or more. This sequence joins TRBV7-2 and TRBJ2-1; TRBD2 might be the D (6 bases). V was cut by 7 bases and J by 4 bases, with 14 bases left in between. Per the germline V gene, CDR1 is SGHTA and CDR2 is FQGNSA. The CDR3 is made up of 14 amino acids. The CDR3 DNA reads as TGTGCCAGCACCCCATGGGCGGGATACAATGAGCAGTTCTTC. It translates to CASTPWAGYNEQFF.

The chain employs TRBV5-5 and TRBJ1-1; unclear D gene. The CDR3 runs 13 residues. The germline gives CDR1 SGHKS, CDR2 YYEKEE (reference sequence). V dropped 3 bases and J dropped 4 bases, with 10 bases sitting between them. The CDR3 coding sequence is TGTGCCAGCAGCTCAGGTAGGAGCACTGAAGCTTTCTTT. Its protein product is CASSSGRSTEAFF.

Worth noting for this clonotype: Sequence at one end of the junction differs from germline and may be a read error. The rearrangement links TRBV4-3 to TRBJ2-6; D is ambiguous. CDR1 is LGHNA, CDR2 YSLEER, per germline. CDR3 length equals 18 residues. CDR3 region: CARSQDPASNSGANVLTF. CDR3 coding DNA: TGCGCCCGCAGCCAAGATCCCGCAAGTAACTCTGGGGCCAACGTCCTGACTTTC.

This clonotype is a singleton in its sample. The CDR3 does not close with the conserved phenylalanine or tryptophan, likely indicating a read error. V usage is TRBV5-3 and J usage is TRBJ1-2, with D possibly TRBD1 on 5 matching bases. TRBV5-3 carries the ORF label, with uncertain function. The germline V and J ends were trimmed by 8 bases and 7 bases, with 27 bases remaining between them. There are 16 residues in the CDR3. The DNA for the CDR3 is TGTGCCAGCAACACTGTACCCGAGGGGCGCTTTTTTGGCTACACCCTC. Its protein product is CASNTVPEGRFFGYTL.

The V call is TRBV7-6, the J call TRBJ2-5; D gene uncertain. V lost 7 bases and J 1 base, leaving 7 bases between the germline ends. Germline CDR1 and CDR2: SGHVS and FNYEAQ. The CDR3 is made up of 12 amino acids. CDR3: CASTSVQETQYF. In DNA, the CDR3 is TGTGCCAGCACCTCCGTCCAAGAGACCCAGTACTTC.

This clonotype was counted only a few times. V usage is TRBV6-5 and J usage is TRBJ2-7; D might be TRBD1 or TRBD2, each matching 5 bases. The CDR3 covers 13 residues. Germline assignment: CDR1 MNHEY and CDR2 SVGAGI. Trimming removed 8 bases at V and 0 bases at J, with 11 bases between. CDR3 in DNA: TGTGCCAGCGCTTGGGGGACCTCCTACGAGCAGTACTTC. This codes for CASAWGTSYEQYF.